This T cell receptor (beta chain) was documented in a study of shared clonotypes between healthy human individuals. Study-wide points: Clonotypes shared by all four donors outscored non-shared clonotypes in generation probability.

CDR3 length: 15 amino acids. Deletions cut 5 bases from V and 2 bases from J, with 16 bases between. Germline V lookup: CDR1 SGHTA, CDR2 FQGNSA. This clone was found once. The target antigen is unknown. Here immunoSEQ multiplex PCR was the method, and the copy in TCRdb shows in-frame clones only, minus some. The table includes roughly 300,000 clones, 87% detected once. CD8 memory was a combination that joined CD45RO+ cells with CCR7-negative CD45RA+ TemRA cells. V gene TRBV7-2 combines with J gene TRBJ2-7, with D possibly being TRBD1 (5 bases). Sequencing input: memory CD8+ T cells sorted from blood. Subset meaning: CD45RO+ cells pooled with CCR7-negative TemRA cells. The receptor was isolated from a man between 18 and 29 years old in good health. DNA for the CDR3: TGTGCCAGCAGCATCCCCGGACAAGGAGCCTACGAGCAGTACTTC. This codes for CASSIPGQGAYEQYF.